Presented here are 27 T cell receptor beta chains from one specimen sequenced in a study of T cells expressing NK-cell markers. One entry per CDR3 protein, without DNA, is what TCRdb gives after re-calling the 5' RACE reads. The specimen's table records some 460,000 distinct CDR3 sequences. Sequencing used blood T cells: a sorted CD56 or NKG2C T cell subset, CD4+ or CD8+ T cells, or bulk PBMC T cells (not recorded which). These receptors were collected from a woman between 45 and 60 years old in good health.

This CDR3 is CSASESGYTDTQYF. This chain links TRBV20-1 with TRBJ2-3; TCRdb proposes TRBD1, but this gene call is untestable without DNA. The CDR3 spans 14 residues. Germline V gene sequence: CDR1 DFQATT, CDR2 SNEGSKA (reference sequence).

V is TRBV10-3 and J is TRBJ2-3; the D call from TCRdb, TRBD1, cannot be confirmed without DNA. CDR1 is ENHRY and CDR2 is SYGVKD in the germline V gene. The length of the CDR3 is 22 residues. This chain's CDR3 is CAISDDRGLPRQGAKTADTQYF.

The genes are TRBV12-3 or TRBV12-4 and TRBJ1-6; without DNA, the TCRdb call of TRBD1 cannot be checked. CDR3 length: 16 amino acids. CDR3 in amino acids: CASSRQGAIGNSPLHF.

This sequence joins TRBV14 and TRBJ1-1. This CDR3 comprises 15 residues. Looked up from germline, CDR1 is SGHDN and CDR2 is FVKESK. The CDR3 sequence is CASDNGVSWNTEAFF. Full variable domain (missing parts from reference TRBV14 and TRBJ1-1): EAGVTQFPSHSVIEKGQTVTLRCDPISGHDNLYWYRRVMGKEIKFLLHFVKESKQDESGMPNNRFLAERTGGTYSTLKVQPAELEDSGVYFCASDNGVSWNTEAFFGQGTRLTVV.

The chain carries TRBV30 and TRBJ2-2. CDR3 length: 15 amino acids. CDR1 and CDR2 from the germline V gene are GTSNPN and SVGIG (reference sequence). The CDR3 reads CARGLGVHNTGELFF. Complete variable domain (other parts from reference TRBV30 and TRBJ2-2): SQTIHQWPATLVQPVGSPLSLECTVEGTSNPNLYWYRQAAGRGLQLLFYSVGIGQISSEVPQNLSASRPQDRQFILSSKKLLLSDSGFYLCARGLGVHNTGELFFGEGSRLTVL.

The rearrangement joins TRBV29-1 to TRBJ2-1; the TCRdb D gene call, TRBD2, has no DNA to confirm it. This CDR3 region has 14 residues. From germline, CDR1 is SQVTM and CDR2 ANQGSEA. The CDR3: CSVPTSALYNEQFF.

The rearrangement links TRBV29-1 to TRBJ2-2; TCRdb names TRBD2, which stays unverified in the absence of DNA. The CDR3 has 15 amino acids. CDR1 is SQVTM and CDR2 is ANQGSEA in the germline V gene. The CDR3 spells CSVERSGSAPGELFF.

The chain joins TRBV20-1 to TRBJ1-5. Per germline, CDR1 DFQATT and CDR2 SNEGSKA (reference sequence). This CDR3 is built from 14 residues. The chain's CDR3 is CSAREPVPNQPQHF.

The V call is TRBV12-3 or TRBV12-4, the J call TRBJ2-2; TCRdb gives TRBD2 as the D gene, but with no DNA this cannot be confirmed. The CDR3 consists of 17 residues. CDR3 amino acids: CASSFTGTSGNTGELFF.

The chain's CDR3 is CASRPTGAENTGELFF. This chain uses TRBV6-5 with TRBJ2-2; the TRBD1 assignment by TCRdb is unverifiable without DNA. From germline, CDR1 is MNHEY and CDR2 SVGAGI. The CDR3 sequence is 16 residues long.

The CDR3 sequence is CASSLFGGTASYNEQFF. The chain carries TRBV4-1 and TRBJ2-1; the TCRdb call, TRBD1, lacks DNA for checking. The CDR3 covers 17 residues. Germline CDR1 reads MGHRA; CDR2 reads YSYEKL.

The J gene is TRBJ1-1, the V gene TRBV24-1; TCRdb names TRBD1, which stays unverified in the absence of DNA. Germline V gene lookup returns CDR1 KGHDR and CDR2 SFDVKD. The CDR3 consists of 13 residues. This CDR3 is CATSGAGGTQAFF.

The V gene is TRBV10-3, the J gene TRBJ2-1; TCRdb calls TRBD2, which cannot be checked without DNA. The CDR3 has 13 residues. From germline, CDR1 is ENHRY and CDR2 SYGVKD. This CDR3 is CAIGGTSRDEQFF.

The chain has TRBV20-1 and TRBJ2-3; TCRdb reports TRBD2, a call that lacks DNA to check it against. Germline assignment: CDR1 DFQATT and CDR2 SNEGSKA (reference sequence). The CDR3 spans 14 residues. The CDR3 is CSASLASGTDTQYF.

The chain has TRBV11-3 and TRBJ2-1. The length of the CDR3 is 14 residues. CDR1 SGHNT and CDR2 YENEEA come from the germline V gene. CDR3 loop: CASSPKVSFSEQFF.

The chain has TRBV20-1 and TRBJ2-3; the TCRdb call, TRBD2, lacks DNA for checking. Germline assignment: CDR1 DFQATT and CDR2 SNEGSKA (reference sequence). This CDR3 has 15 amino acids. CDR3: CSARGGLAFTDTQYF.

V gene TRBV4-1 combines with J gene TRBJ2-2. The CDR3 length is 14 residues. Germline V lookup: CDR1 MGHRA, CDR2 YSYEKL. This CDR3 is CASSQVWNPGELFF.

CDR3 amino acids: CASSPARRFEAFF. The chain combines TRBV12-3 or TRBV12-4 with TRBJ1-1. This CDR3 has 13 amino acids.

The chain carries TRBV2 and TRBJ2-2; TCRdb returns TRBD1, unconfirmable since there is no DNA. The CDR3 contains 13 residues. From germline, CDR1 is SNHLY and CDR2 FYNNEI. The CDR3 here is CASSVGQGGELFF.

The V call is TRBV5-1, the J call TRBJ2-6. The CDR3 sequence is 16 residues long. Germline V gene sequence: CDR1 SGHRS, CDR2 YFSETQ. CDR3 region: CASSVNRNSGANVLTF.

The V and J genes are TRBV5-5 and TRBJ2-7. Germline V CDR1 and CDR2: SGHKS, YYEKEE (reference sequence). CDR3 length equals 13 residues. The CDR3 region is CASSFGVTYEQYF.

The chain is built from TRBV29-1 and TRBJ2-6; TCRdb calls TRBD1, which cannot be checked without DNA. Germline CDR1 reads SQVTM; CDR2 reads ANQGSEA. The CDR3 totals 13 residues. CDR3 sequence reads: CSVAGPGANVLTF.

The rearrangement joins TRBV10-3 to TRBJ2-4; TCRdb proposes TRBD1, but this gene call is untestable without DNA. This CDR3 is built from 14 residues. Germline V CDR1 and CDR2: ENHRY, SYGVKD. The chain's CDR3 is CAISEFRDGGIQYF.

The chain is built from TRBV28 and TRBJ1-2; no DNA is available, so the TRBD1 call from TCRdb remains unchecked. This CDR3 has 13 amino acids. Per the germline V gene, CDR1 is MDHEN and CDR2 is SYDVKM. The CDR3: CASSFGQVYGYTF.

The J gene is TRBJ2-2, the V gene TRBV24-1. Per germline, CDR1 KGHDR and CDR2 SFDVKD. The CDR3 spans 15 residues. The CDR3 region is CATSDWAAVDGELFF.

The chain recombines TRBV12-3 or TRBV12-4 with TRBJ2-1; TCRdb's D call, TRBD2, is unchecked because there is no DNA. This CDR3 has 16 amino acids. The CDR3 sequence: CASSPGALAGDNEQFF.

The CDR3 loop is CASKDGWGETQYF. The rearrangement joins TRBV2 to TRBJ2-5. Per germline, CDR1 SNHLY and CDR2 FYNNEI. This CDR3 has 13 amino acids. Using reference TRBV2 and TRBJ2-5 for the parts outside the CDR3, the full variable domain is EPEVTQTPSHQVTQMGQEVILRCVPISNHLYFYWYRQILGQKVEFLVSFYNNEISEKSEIFDDQFSVERPDGSNFTLKIRSTKLEDSAMYFCASKDGWGETQYFGPGTRLLVL.